Each of the 17 T cell receptor beta chains below was sequenced from the same sample in a study of blood T cells in healthy people across ages. For the second PCR, which ran for about 6 to 12 cycles, a sample-barcoded 5' primer and a J-beta primer mix were used. One entry per CDR3 protein results from TCRdb running MiXCR on the 5' RACE reads. This table holds around 650,000 distinct CDR3 sequences, about 34% found once. The sample consisted of blood. These receptor sequences come from a woman aged 80 or older in good health.

In its sample, this clonotype was seen a few times. J is TRBJ2-2 and V is TRBV5-1; 7 bases agree with TRBD1. V shed 5 bases, J shed 5 bases, and the junction held 15 bases outside the gene matches. Germline CDR1 is SGHRS and CDR2 is YFSETQ. The CDR3 has 17 residues. The CDR3 loop reads CASRQRQGFSATGELFF. CDR3 sequence (DNA): TGCGCCAGCAGACAGAGACAGGGTTTTTCCGCGACCGGGGAGCTGTTTTTT.

A word on this clonotype: A read error may explain this, as a much larger clone is one base away. The gene calls are TRBV20-1 and TRBJ1-5, with 10 bases aligning to TRBD1. Germline V gene lookup returns CDR1 DFQATT and CDR2 SNEGSKA (reference sequence). The CDR3 is made up of 14 amino acids. With 6 bases clipped from V and 7 bases from J, the junction kept 9 bases outside the gene matches. The CDR3 DNA reads TGCAGTGCCCGTCGGACAGGGGGAGGACAGCCCCAGCATTTT. It yields the protein CSARRTGGGQPQHF.

This clonotype showed up many times. DNA of the CDR3: TGTGCCAGCACCGGGGGGGAAAATTGGTACGAGCAGTACTTC. It translates to CASTGGENWYEQYF. The chain couples TRBV12-3 or TRBV12-4 to TRBJ2-7; 8 nucleotides align to TRBD2. Trimming took 7 bases from V and 4 from J; bases not matched to a gene: 9. The CDR3 consists of 14 residues.

This clonotype has at least ten counts. The chain links TRBV5-1 to TRBJ2-7, with 11 bases identical to TRBD1. Germline CDR1 reads SGHRS; CDR2 reads YFSETQ. CDR3 length: 17 amino acids. Trimming at V came to 0 bases and at J to 5 bases, leaving 10 bases not matched to a gene. CDR3 residues: CASSLDGSGTGGDEQYF. The CDR3 nucleotides read TGCGCCAGCAGCTTGGATGGGTCCGGGACAGGGGGAGACGAGCAGTACTTC.

V usage is TRBV15 and J usage is TRBJ2-2; TRBD1 agrees at 9 bases. Germline trimming cut 2 bases from V and 4 bases from J; bases unmatched to any gene: 11. The CDR3 consists of 18 residues. CDR1 LNHNV and CDR2 YYDKDF come from the germline V gene (reference sequence). The CDR3 here is CATSRTQTGTGFTGELFF. CDR3 in DNA: TGTGCCACCAGCAGAACTCAGACCGGGACAGGGTTCACCGGGGAGCTGTTTTTT.

This clonotype was observed many times. This chain uses TRBV14 with TRBJ2-1, with TRBD2 matching 8 bases. The V and J ends lost 0 bases and 12 bases, in that order; junction bases with no gene match: 10. The CDR3 contains 15 residues. In germline, CDR1 is SGHDN, CDR2 FVKESK. The CDR3 region is CASSQDFPSRGGQFF. For the CDR3, the DNA is TGTGCCAGCAGCCAAGATTTCCCTAGCCGGGGGGGGCAGTTCTTC.

This clonotype turned up a few times. DNA for the CDR3: TGTGCCAGCAGCCCACGACTCTCCACTAGCAACGAGCAGTACTTC. This codes for CASSPRLSTSNEQYF. The rearrangement joins TRBV9 to TRBJ2-7; D might be TRBD2 (6 bases). Germline V gene data show CDR1 as SGDLS and CDR2 as YYNGEE. With 4 bases removed from V and 5 bases from J, the gap between germline ends came to 19 bases. This CDR3 contains 15 residues.

The chain joins TRBV7-6 to TRBJ2-5; TRBD1 is a possible D gene (6 bases). This CDR3 region has 19 residues. In germline, CDR1 is SGHVS, CDR2 FNYEAQ. V gave up 1 base and J gave up 4 bases, with 25 bases separating them. CDR3 nucleotide sequence: TGTGCCAGCAGCTTAGGGATGGGCTGGCAGGGGCAGAACAGAGAGACCCAGTACTTC. Translating it yields CASSLGMGWQGQNRETQYF.

The V and J genes are TRBV29-1 and TRBJ1-2, with D possibly being TRBD1 (5 bases). Germline CDR1 reads SQVTM; CDR2 reads ANQGSEA. With 2 bases removed from V and 4 bases from J, the gap between germline ends came to 17 bases. The CDR3 spans 15 residues. The CDR3 sequence: CSVELDGGTVYGYTF. The CDR3 bases are TGCAGCGTTGAATTGGATGGTGGGACGGTCTATGGCTACACCTTC.

The chain carries TRBV12-3 or TRBV12-4 and TRBJ2-2; 7 bases are shared with TRBD1. This CDR3 spans 15 amino acids. J gave up 1 base and V 4 bases, and 3 bases lay outside the gene matches. The CDR3 loop is CASSSGQLNTGELFF. DNA of the CDR3: TGTGCCAGCAGTTCGGGACAGCTGAACACCGGGGAGCTGTTTTTT.

This clonotype was seen many times. This chain connects TRBV20-1 to TRBJ2-4; 8 positions match TRBD2. J gave up 0 bases and V 3 bases, and 1 base lay outside the gene matches. Germline CDR1 is DFQATT and CDR2 is SNEGSKA (reference sequence). This CDR3 contains 14 residues. CDR3 residues: CSASGGVAKNIQYF. CDR3 DNA sequence: TGCAGTGCTAGCGGGGGGGTAGCCAAAAACATTCAGTACTTC.

As regards this clonotype: One end of the junction does not line up with germline, which may come from a read error. The chain links TRBV12-3 or TRBV12-4 to TRBJ2-3, with D uncertain. The CDR3 contains 14 residues. The CDR3 bases are TGTGCCAGCAGTTGGGGAAGGAGCACAGATGCGCAGTATTTT. Translating it yields CASSWGRSTDAQYF.

The chain is built from TRBV20-1 and TRBJ2-5; TRBD2 matches at 7 bases. V shed 5 bases, J shed 2 bases, and the junction held 5 bases outside the gene matches. CDR1 and CDR2 (germline): DFQATT, SNEGSKA (reference sequence). The CDR3 contains 13 residues. CDR3 loop: CSAYPSGQETQYF. The DNA of the CDR3 is TGCAGTGCTTATCCTAGCGGTCAAGAGACCCAGTACTTC.

This clonotype was detected many times. The chain employs TRBV11-1 and TRBJ2-7; 11 bases line up with TRBD2. The J call is in doubt because the DNA end fits TRBJ2-5 better. The CDR3 is 15 residues long. Germline V gene lookup returns CDR1 SGHAT and CDR2 FQDESV (reference sequence). DNA of the CDR3: TGTGCCAGCAGACCTAGCGGGGGGATCGGGGAGACCCAGTACTTC. Residues: CASRPSGGIGETQYF.

This clonotype was counted at least ten times. The rearrangement links TRBV20-1 to TRBJ1-2; 7 nucleotides align to TRBD1. The germline V gene has CDR1 DFQATT and CDR2 SNEGSKA (reference sequence). Trimming took 3 bases from V and 6 from J; bases not matched to a gene: 4. This CDR3 comprises 12 residues. The CDR3 region is CSARETGDGYTF. Written as DNA, the CDR3 is TGCAGTGCTAGGGAAACAGGGGATGGCTACACCTTC.

This clonotype was counted once. This sequence joins TRBV13 and TRBJ1-3, with D possibly matching TRBD1 (5 bases). The length of the CDR3 is 15 residues. From germline, CDR1 is PRHDT and CDR2 FYEKMQ (reference sequence). The ends were cut back, 2 bases at V and 2 bases at J, with 10 bases in the middle. The CDR3 region is CASSLQLGAGNTIYF. The DNA of the CDR3 is TGTGCCAGCAGCTTACAATTGGGGGCTGGAAACACCATATATTTT.

This clonotype was seen ten or more times. The chain joins TRBV2 to TRBJ2-1, with 10 bases fitting TRBD1. Germline CDR1 SNHLY, CDR2 FYNNEI. With 6 bases clipped from V and 7 bases from J, the junction kept 9 bases outside the gene matches. The CDR3 has 15 residues. CDR3 sequence reads: CASRPDRGRGNEQFF. For the CDR3, the DNA is TGTGCCAGCAGACCCGACAGGGGGCGAGGGAATGAGCAGTTCTTC.